This T cell receptor beta chain stems from a study of shared clonotypes between healthy human individuals (TCRdb year 2020). A note on the overall study: The cohort included a few men and two women between 18 and 49 years of age. Per donor, leukapheresis produced somewhere between about 0.94 and 8.9 billion PBMCs. To increase sequencing depth and limit assay-specific biases, TCR repertoire library preparation and sequencing were carried out by different laboratories using diverse techniques. For each donor, CD4 naive and CD4 memory were each run on three plates, CD8 naive on two plates, and CD8 memory on one plate. Blood TCR repertoires of roughly 5 healthy adults were deeply sequenced to estimate repertoire size and the extent of clonotype sharing between individuals. Points the paper makes about the study in general: Incomplete sequencing was indicated by rarefaction of sorted-subset datasets, despite the large sequencing depth. Pairwise subsampling led to the expectation that sequencing depth would affect the degree of clonotype sharing among donors. Naive subsets generally had larger estimated clonotype richness than memory subsets did. The small number of donors limited the genetic and exposure-history diversity represented. Roughly 5% of naive CD4, around 3.5% of naive CD8, around 2.3% of memory CD4, and less than 0.45% of memory CD8 clonotypes were shared across several donors. Sampling was restricted to blood, and TCR repertoires in tissue are likely to differ from TCR repertoires in blood. Compared with non-shared clonotypes, clonotypes shared by all four sorted-subset donors had higher generation probabilities.

TCR CDR3 regions were amplified from genomic DNA by multiplex PCR using the deep immunoSEQ assay. For each cell subset, the extracted genomic DNA was distributed evenly across all wells of several immunoSEQ 96-well plates, and each plate served as one replicate. For sorted subsets, approximately 210 ng of genomic DNA, equivalent to some 30,000 T cell genomes, went into each replicate PCR. Purified libraries were quantified with a Qubit 3.0 fluorometer, sized on a Bioanalyzer 2100, and re-quantified with the KAPA Library Quantification kit. Every immunoSEQ 96-well plate was sequenced on a dedicated single-read 150-cycle Illumina NextSeq 550 flow cell. In the authors' own workflow: Because the immunoSEQ output held only junctional sequences and lacked quality scores, the filtering could not match the filtering applied to full-length reads. Sequences were annotated with PyIR, a Python wrapper for IgBLAST v1.9, using IMGT germline references to assign V/J genes and CDR3. Any read was removed if the V/J assignment was weak (E-value above 1e-6), the CDR3 was missing, or the read contained stop codons, out-of-frame junctions, or ambiguous translated residues. V3J clonotypes were defined by identical inferred V gene, J gene, and CDR3 amino acid sequence. To compute the percentage overlap between repertoires, the number of shared unique clonotypes was divided by the size of the smaller repertoire. Three approaches were used to assess repertoire richness: RTK rarefaction, the Chao1 estimator, and Recon v2.1 estimates of unobserved clonotypes. Generation probabilities were computed with OLGA for all TCRbeta clonotypes obtained by the gDNA method from a few donors. TCRdb stores this immuneACCESS table with in-frame sequences only. Part of the clones is absent; in the studies checked, under half of the shortfall reflects unresolved V genes, and no reason is known for the rest. V and J calls and clone size are those listed in that table; D and trimming were worked out from the DNA. This sample has about 2,200,000 clones in its table, and around 93% of those were observed once. In total, the top ten clones hold more than 1.5% of the sample.

A note on this clone: The clone's antigen remains unknown. One base away there is no much larger clone; base qualities are not given. Other DNA variants within this sample encode the same CDR3.

CD8 naive samples consisted of CD45RO-negative cells that were positively selected for CCR7, yielding a CD45RA+CCR7+ population without TemRA cells. The donors were healthy, HIV-negative adults with no recently reported acute infections or vaccinations. All donors were Caucasian adults living in Nashville, Tennessee, USA. Blood was obtained by leukapheresis, after which PBMCs were separated by Ficoll-Histopaque density gradient centrifugation and cryopreserved in liquid nitrogen vapor phase. Purity and quantity of every magnetically sorted T cell population were checked by analytical flow cytometry. Each sorted fraction had its genomic DNA isolated and then quantified by UV absorbance on a Nanodrop 2000c. Sample: naive CD8+ T cells from PBMCs. The cell subset or site label, as the study defines it: CD45RA+CCR7+. The receptor's source is a man aged 18 to 29 in good health. Some clones in this sample may be carry-over from other donors' samples.

For the CDR3, the sequence is CASSGGSTDTQYF. The bases read TGTGCCAGCAGCGGCGGTAGCACAGATACGCAGTATTTT. The rearranged segments are TRBV9 and TRBJ2-3, with no reliable assignment of the D segment. In the germline V gene, CDR1 corresponds to SGDLS and CDR2 to YYNGEE. V and J are truncated by 3 bases and 0 bases respectively, leaving an intervening sequence of 5 bases. The CDR3 contains 13 residues, cysteine and phenylalanine counted. Just the 39-base CDR3 DNA is kept, in frame starting at base 1.